A selection of T cell receptor beta chains follows, all from one sample in a study of cytomegalovirus exposure and HLA in healthy donors. The table came from immunoSEQ multiplex PCR; TCRdb's copy has only in-frame clones and leaves some out. The data show roughly 180,000 clones, 70% to 75% seen once. The sample consisted of PBMCs. Receptors originate from a male donor in good health and CMV-seronegative. CDR3s include the opening cysteine and the closing phenylalanine or tryptophan. The order of the fields is J gene, clone size, D gene, CDR3 length, V gene, CDR3 protein, CDR3 DNA. A D gene is named only where the DNA matches it firmly. Only part of the rows carry a size: once, few, many, or a class if the clone is expanded.

j_gene: TRBJ1-2
abundance: .
d_gene: TRBD1
len: 16
v_gene: TRBV19
CDR3aa: CATSPGQAPQGVGYTF
CDR3nt: TGTGCCACCTCTCCGGGACAGGCGCCACAAGGGGTTGGCTACACCTTC

j_gene: TRBJ1-6
abundance: .
d_gene: .
len: 15
v_gene: TRBV7-2
CDR3aa: CATRLGGTWGSPLHF
CDR3nt: TGTGCCACTCGATTGGGGGGGACCTGGGGTTCACCCCTCCACTTT

j_gene: TRBJ2-1
abundance: few
d_gene: .
len: 12
v_gene: TRBV5-1
CDR3aa: CASSLEGNEQFF
CDR3nt: TGCGCCAGCAGCTTGGAGGGGAATGAGCAGTTCTTC

j_gene: TRBJ2-1
abundance: .
d_gene: TRBD1
len: 15
v_gene: TRBV5-8
CDR3aa: CASRLGPTGLGEQFF
CDR3nt: TGTGCCAGCAGGCTGGGACCGACAGGGCTGGGGGAGCAGTTCTTC

j_gene: TRBJ1-5
abundance: .
d_gene: TRBD1
len: 15
v_gene: TRBV6-5
CDR3aa: CASREGQGARQPQHF
CDR3nt: TGTGCCAGCAGAGAGGGACAGGGGGCGCGTCAGCCCCAGCATTTT

j_gene: TRBJ2-1
abundance: .
d_gene: TRBD2
len: 14
v_gene: TRBV6-6
CDR3aa: CASSGTSAYNEQFF
CDR3nt: TGTGCCAGCAGTGGGACTAGCGCTTACAATGAGCAGTTCTTC

j_gene: TRBJ1-4
abundance: .
d_gene: .
len: 16
v_gene: TRBV6-5
CDR3aa: CASSSRGTSTNEKLFF
CDR3nt: TGTGCCAGCAGTTCCCGAGGCACTTCAACTAATGAAAAACTGTTTTTT

j_gene: TRBJ2-3
abundance: .
d_gene: TRBD2
len: 16
v_gene: TRBV5-1
CDR3aa: CASSSGTSGGQDTQYF
CDR3nt: TGCGCCAGCAGCTCAGGGACTAGCGGGGGTCAGGATACGCAGTATTTT

j_gene: TRBJ2-1
abundance: .
d_gene: TRBD2
len: 16
v_gene: TRBV6-5
CDR3aa: CASSYNVLAGVNEQFF
CDR3nt: TGTGCCAGCAGTTACAATGTACTAGCGGGAGTCAATGAGCAGTTCTTC

j_gene: TRBJ2-7
abundance: .
d_gene: TRBD1
len: 16
v_gene: TRBV4-1
CDR3aa: CASSQDPGTGYYEQYF
CDR3nt: TGCGCCAGCAGCCAAGATCCGGGGACAGGTTACTACGAGCAGTACTTC

j_gene: TRBJ1-5
abundance: .
d_gene: .
len: 14
v_gene: TRBV6-1
CDR3aa: CASSEDTWYQPQHF
CDR3nt: TGTGCCAGCAGCGAGGACACTTGGTATCAGCCCCAGCATTTT

j_gene: TRBJ1-1
abundance: once
d_gene: .
len: 14
v_gene: TRBV19
CDR3aa: CASSPGQLNTEAFF
CDR3nt: TGTGCCAGTAGTCCCGGACAGTTGAACACTGAAGCTTTCTTT

j_gene: TRBJ2-7
abundance: .
d_gene: .
len: 13
v_gene: TRBV19
CDR3aa: CASSMESRYEQYF
CDR3nt: TGTGCCAGTAGTATGGAGAGCCGATACGAGCAGTACTTC

j_gene: TRBJ1-2
abundance: .
d_gene: TRBD1
len: 14
v_gene: TRBV30
CDR3aa: CAWRGQEGDYGYTF
CDR3nt: TGTGCCTGGAGGGGACAGGAAGGAGACTATGGCTACACCTTC

j_gene: TRBJ1-5
abundance: few
d_gene: TRBD1
len: 15
v_gene: TRBV6-5
CDR3aa: CASSAYGDSYQPQHF
CDR3nt: TGTGCCAGCAGTGCCTACGGGGACAGTTATCAGCCCCAGCATTTT

j_gene: TRBJ1-5
abundance: few
d_gene: .
len: 14
v_gene: TRBV4-2
CDR3aa: CASSQETGFQPQHF
CDR3nt: TGTGCCAGCAGCCAAGAAACAGGGTTTCAGCCCCAGCATTTT

j_gene: TRBJ2-2
abundance: few
d_gene: .
len: 16
v_gene: TRBV4-1
CDR3aa: CASSLRAGTNTGELFF
CDR3nt: TGCGCCAGCAGCCTAAGGGCGGGTACGAACACCGGGGAGCTGTTTTTT

j_gene: TRBJ2-3
abundance: .
d_gene: TRBD2
len: 17
v_gene: TRBV9
CDR3aa: CASSPLTSGRHTDTQYF
CDR3nt: TGTGCCAGCAGCCCTCTGACTAGCGGGAGGCACACAGATACGCAGTATTTT

j_gene: TRBJ2-2
abundance: .
d_gene: .
len: 15
v_gene: TRBV6-5
CDR3aa: CASGNDRSNTGELFF
CDR3nt: TGTGCCAGCGGAAACGACAGATCCAACACCGGGGAGCTGTTTTTT

j_gene: TRBJ1-1
abundance: .
d_gene: .
len: 11
v_gene: TRBV20-1
CDR3aa: CSAFMNTEAFF
CDR3nt: TGCAGTGCTTTTATGAACACTGAAGCTTTCTTT

j_gene: TRBJ1-5
abundance: .
d_gene: TRBD1
len: 13
v_gene: TRBV6-1
CDR3aa: CASSGTVHQPQHF
CDR3nt: TGTGCCAGCAGCGGGACAGTCCATCAGCCCCAGCATTTT

j_gene: TRBJ1-1
abundance: .
d_gene: .
len: 13
v_gene: TRBV29-1
CDR3aa: CSAGTRQDTEAFF
CDR3nt: TGCAGCGCAGGGACAAGGCAGGACACTGAAGCTTTCTTT

j_gene: TRBJ1-1
abundance: .
d_gene: .
len: 13
v_gene: TRBV6-1
CDR3aa: CASGLVGDTEAFF
CDR3nt: TGTGCCAGCGGACTAGTCGGGGACACTGAAGCTTTCTTT

j_gene: TRBJ1-4
abundance: .
d_gene: .
len: 14
v_gene: TRBV6-6
CDR3aa: CASSYGQGVEKLFF
CDR3nt: TGTGCCAGCAGTTACGGGCAGGGTGTGGAAAAACTGTTTTTT

j_gene: TRBJ2-7
abundance: .
d_gene: .
len: 15
v_gene: TRBV7-3
CDR3aa: CASSAVGNGEGEQYF
CDR3nt: TGTGCCAGCAGCGCCGTAGGTAACGGGGAAGGCGAGCAGTACTTC

j_gene: TRBJ1-5
abundance: .
d_gene: TRBD1
len: 16
v_gene: TRBV27
CDR3aa: CATASGDRGGNQPQHF
CDR3nt: TGTGCCACCGCCTCGGGGGACAGGGGAGGCAATCAGCCCCAGCATTTT

j_gene: TRBJ1-5
abundance: .
d_gene: .
len: 14
v_gene: TRBV30
CDR3aa: CAWSAGYSNQPQHF
CDR3nt: TGTGCCTGGAGTGCAGGGTATAGCAATCAGCCCCAGCATTTT

j_gene: TRBJ2-1
abundance: .
d_gene: .
len: 15
v_gene: TRBV9
CDR3aa: CASSVSGGPYNEQFF
CDR3nt: TGTGCCAGCAGCGTATCCGGTGGGCCCTACAATGAGCAGTTCTTC

j_gene: TRBJ2-5
abundance: .
d_gene: .
len: 12
v_gene: TRBV11-2
CDR3aa: CASSLDRETQYF
CDR3nt: TGTGCCAGCAGCTTAGATCGAGAGACCCAGTACTTC

j_gene: TRBJ2-3
abundance: .
d_gene: .
len: 10
v_gene: TRBV20-1
CDR3aa: CSARTDTQYF
CDR3nt: TGCAGTGCTCGTACAGATACGCAGTATTTT

j_gene: TRBJ1-1
abundance: .
d_gene: TRBD1
len: 13
v_gene: TRBV29-1
CDR3aa: CSVGNQGAAEAFF
CDR3nt: TGCAGCGTCGGAAATCAGGGGGCTGCTGAAGCTTTCTTT

j_gene: TRBJ1-1
abundance: once
d_gene: TRBD1
len: 17
v_gene: TRBV5-8
CDR3aa: CASSSPRGTGVSTEAFF
CDR3nt: TGTGCCAGCAGCTCCCCCAGAGGAACAGGGGTAAGCACTGAAGCTTTCTTT

j_gene: TRBJ2-1
abundance: .
d_gene: .
len: 15
v_gene: TRBV7-9
CDR3aa: CASSSSGLPPNEQFF
CDR3nt: TGTGCCAGCAGCTCGAGCGGACTGCCACCCAATGAGCAGTTCTTC

j_gene: TRBJ1-5
abundance: .
d_gene: TRBD1
len: 13
v_gene: TRBV2
CDR3aa: CASSAQGNQPQHF
CDR3nt: TGTGCCAGCAGTGCACAGGGGAATCAGCCCCAGCATTTT

j_gene: TRBJ2-5
abundance: .
d_gene: .
len: 14
v_gene: TRBV25-1
CDR3aa: CASSELTVGETQYF
CDR3nt: TGTGCCAGCAGTGAATTAACAGTAGGAGAGACCCAGTACTTC

j_gene: TRBJ1-5
abundance: once
d_gene: .
len: 13
v_gene: TRBV2
CDR3aa: CASGRTRNQPQHF
CDR3nt: TGTGCCAGCGGTAGGACAAGGAATCAGCCCCAGCATTTT

j_gene: TRBJ1-1
abundance: .
d_gene: .
len: 13
v_gene: TRBV7-3
CDR3aa: CASSYGGNTEAFF
CDR3nt: TGTGCCAGCAGTTACGGGGGGAACACTGAAGCTTTCTTT

j_gene: TRBJ2-7
abundance: .
d_gene: .
len: 15
v_gene: TRBV14
CDR3aa: CASSQDTGTNDEQYF
CDR3nt: TGTGCCAGCAGCCAAGATACAGGGACAAACGACGAGCAGTACTTC

j_gene: TRBJ2-6
abundance: .
d_gene: TRBD1
len: 15
v_gene: TRBV30
CDR3aa: CAWDRVGSGANVLTF
CDR3nt: TGTGCCTGGGACAGGGTTGGCTCTGGGGCCAACGTCCTGACTTTC

j_gene: TRBJ2-1
abundance: .
d_gene: TRBD1
len: 14
v_gene: TRBV9
CDR3aa: CASSGDREYNEQFF
CDR3nt: TGTGCCAGCAGCGGGGACAGGGAATACAATGAGCAGTTCTTC

j_gene: TRBJ1-5
abundance: .
d_gene: TRBD1
len: 17
v_gene: TRBV4-3
CDR3aa: CASSQVHRQGNNQPQHF
CDR3nt: TGCGCCAGCAGCCAAGTACACAGACAGGGCAACAATCAGCCCCAGCATTTT

j_gene: TRBJ1-1
abundance: .
d_gene: .
len: 16
v_gene: TRBV18
CDR3aa: CASSRDITPGGTEAFF
CDR3nt: TGTGCCAGCTCACGGGACATCACTCCTGGTGGCACTGAAGCTTTCTTT

j_gene: TRBJ2-1
abundance: .
d_gene: TRBD1
len: 14
v_gene: TRBV29-1
CDR3aa: CSVETDRANNEQFF
CDR3nt: TGCAGCGTTGAGACAGACAGGGCAAACAATGAGCAGTTCTTC

j_gene: TRBJ1-6
abundance: .
d_gene: TRBD1
len: 16
v_gene: TRBV5-1
CDR3aa: CASSSTGTGGQSPLHF
CDR3nt: TGCGCCAGCAGCTCAACCGGGACAGGGGGCCAGTCACCCCTCCACTTT

j_gene: TRBJ1-5
abundance: .
d_gene: TRBD1
len: 14
v_gene: TRBV7-9
CDR3aa: CASSLTGTNQPQHF
CDR3nt: TGTGCCAGCAGCTTGACAGGGACAAATCAGCCCCAGCATTTT

j_gene: TRBJ2-7
abundance: .
d_gene: TRBD2
len: 16
v_gene: TRBV9
CDR3aa: CASSVSTSGGPYEQYF
CDR3nt: TGTGCCAGCAGCGTATCAACTAGCGGGGGGCCCTACGAGCAGTACTTC

j_gene: TRBJ2-2
abundance: few
d_gene: .
len: 13
v_gene: TRBV7-3
CDR3aa: CASSPTNTGELFF
CDR3nt: TGTGCCAGCAGCCCTACGAACACCGGGGAGCTGTTTTTT

j_gene: TRBJ2-4
abundance: once
d_gene: .
len: 11
v_gene: TRBV30
CDR3aa: CAWSVWGTLKF
CDR3nt: TGTGCCTGGAGTGTATGGGGGACTCTCAAGTTC

j_gene: TRBJ1-6
abundance: .
d_gene: .
len: 12
v_gene: TRBV30
CDR3aa: CAWSGQNSPLHF
CDR3nt: TGTGCCTGGAGTGGACAGAATTCACCCCTCCACTTT

j_gene: TRBJ1-2
abundance: .
d_gene: .
len: 17
v_gene: TRBV7-2
CDR3aa: CASSLFQPRGLKSVYTF
CDR3nt: TGTGCCAGCAGCTTATTCCAACCCAGGGGTTTAAAGAGTGTCTACACCTTC

j_gene: TRBJ2-3
abundance: .
d_gene: .
len: 10
v_gene: TRBV20-1
CDR3aa: CSASADTQYF
CDR3nt: TGCAGTGCTAGCGCAGATACGCAGTATTTT

j_gene: TRBJ2-5
abundance: few
d_gene: TRBD2
len: 15
v_gene: TRBV29-1
CDR3aa: CSAVRAGGPQETQYF
CDR3nt: TGCAGCGCCGTAAGAGCGGGAGGGCCGCAAGAGACCCAGTACTTC

j_gene: TRBJ2-5
abundance: .
d_gene: TRBD2
len: 18
v_gene: TRBV30
CDR3aa: CAWSAPGLAGAPWGTQYF
CDR3nt: TGTGCCTGGAGTGCCCCTGGACTAGCGGGGGCCCCCTGGGGGACCCAGTACTTC

j_gene: TRBJ2-5
abundance: once
d_gene: TRBD1
len: 12
v_gene: TRBV6-5
CDR3aa: CASRKQGETQYF
CDR3nt: TGTGCCAGCAGAAAACAGGGGGAGACCCAGTACTTC